There are a few counts of the clone carrying this T cell receptor (beta chain). The antigen remains unidentified. Trimming removed 0 bases at V and 7 bases at J, with 10 bases between. The CDR3 loop spans 14 amino acids. Germline lookup yields CDR1 SGDLS and CDR2 YYNGEE. This record comes from a study of PD-1 blockade in classical Hodgkin lymphoma. Study outcomes and limitations: Baseline diversity in complete responders resembled that of newly diagnosed patients.

TCRdb's table, derived via immunoSEQ multiplex PCR, lists solely in-frame clones and lacks some. The repertoire has tens of thousands of clones, 70% to 85% of them found once; the top ten carry 3.5% to 4.5%. There was relapse after autologous stem cell transplantation in every patient, and there was variation in brentuximab vedotin exposure. Patients reached a best response of complete response, partial response or progressive disease. The rearrangement links TRBV9 to TRBJ2-2; D gene ambiguous. This specimen was peripheral blood mononuclear cells (PBMCs), taken before the second cycle of nivolumab. This clonotype was sampled from a human donor with classical Hodgkin lymphoma. The CDR3 DNA reads TGTGCCAGCAGCGTAGCCCCCAAGGGCGGGGAGCTGTTTTTT. This gives the protein CASSVAPKGGELFF.